This T cell receptor beta chain derives from a study of CD8 T cells in ankylosing spondylitis. The study's findings and limits: Some motif variants were previously reported in reactive arthritis synovial fluid and blood. The clones that were linked to disease were reported to be significantly enriched in matched synovial fluid samples from ankylosing spondylitis patients.

The table lists this clonotype with many counts. Its antigen remains unidentified. From the 5' RACE reads, TCRdb called clonotypes with MiXCR, one entry per CDR3 protein. The repertoire consists of over 100,000 distinct CDR3 sequences, with over 9.5% occurring once and the leading ten covering roughly 4%. The CDR3 runs 13 residues. V lost 5 bases and J 2 bases, leaving 13 bases between the germline ends. Germline V gene lookup returns CDR1 DFQATT and CDR2 SNEGSKA (reference sequence). Sequenced material: blood, either unsorted or a sorted T cell fraction (not recorded which). The sequence came from a female donor with ankylosing spondylitis or in good health (not recorded which). The rearrangement joins TRBV20-1 to TRBJ2-7; the D is unclear. The DNA of the CDR3 is TGCAGTGCTTGGACCGGGCCTACCTACGAGCAGTACTTC. It yields the protein CSAWTGPTYEQYF.